This TCR beta chain was recovered during a study of CD8 T cells in Susac syndrome. RNA in amounts of 0.5 to 1 ug was reverse transcribed with random hexamers. One entry per CDR3 protein results from TCRdb running MiXCR on the immunoSEQ multiplex PCR reads. The sample lists roughly 200,000 distinct CDR3 sequences, about 95% occurring once. The germline V and J ends were trimmed by 6 bases and 7 bases, with 16 bases remaining between them. The CDR3 loop spans 13 amino acids. Blood CD8+ and CD4+ T cells underwent high-throughput TCR beta sequencing. Material for sequencing was CD4+ T cells from PBMCs. This receptor was identified in a human donor in good health. The chain carries TRBV12-3 or TRBV12-4 and TRBJ2-7, with D possibly TRBD1 on 6 matching bases. The CDR3 spells CASSPHREREQYF. In DNA, the CDR3 is TGTGCCAGCAGCCCCCACAGGGAGCGGGAGCAGTACTTC.